These 8 T cell receptor beta chains were all obtained from the same sample, sequenced in a study of CD8 T cells in Susac syndrome (dated by TCRdb to about 2019). The library was generated by the immunoSEQ multiplex PCR assay. RNA was extracted with the RNeasy kit and roughly 0.45 to 1 ug was reverse transcribed using random hexamers. TCRdb cleaned the public reads at Q25 with fastp, built clones with MiXCR and kept in-frame beta chains. Merged by CDR3 protein, the rows form single entries marked with the most common genes and DNA. For this sample there are about 300,000 distinct CDR3 sequences; about 91% appear just once. The ten largest account for around 0.07% of the sample. Material for sequencing was CD4+ T cells from PBMCs. These receptors came from a human donor with multiple sclerosis.

The chain employs TRBV5-6 and TRBJ1-2; 7 bases are shared with TRBD1. The germline gives CDR1 SGHDT, CDR2 YYEEEE. Trimming at V came to 5 bases and at J to 5 bases, leaving 9 bases not matched to a gene. The CDR3 contains 14 residues. CDR3 protein: CASRFAGTVYGYTF. The CDR3 coding sequence is TGTGCCAGCAGATTTGCCGGGACAGTTTATGGCTACACCTTC.

The chain uses TRBV6-2 or TRBV6-3 and TRBJ2-1, with D hard to call. Germline values: CDR1 MNHEY, CDR2 SVGEGT. V dropped 6 bases and J dropped 6 bases, with 12 bases sitting between them. The CDR3 runs 13 residues. DNA for the CDR3: TGTGCCAGCAGCTCAGCCCTGACCAATGAGCAGTTCTTC. As protein: CASSSALTNEQFF.

This rearrangement joins TRBV7-9 to TRBJ1-1; no reliable D call. Per germline, CDR1 SEHNR and CDR2 FQNEAQ (reference sequence). V was pared by 5 bases and J by 4 bases, with 14 bases between. The CDR3 spans 14 residues. CDR3 sequence: CASSKDGWSTEAFF. CDR3 DNA sequence: TGTGCCAGCAGCAAAGACGGTTGGAGCACTGAAGCTTTCTTT.

The chain joins TRBV11-3 to TRBJ2-5; D is undetermined. The CDR3 runs to 13 residues. V lost 5 bases to trimming and J lost 6 bases, with 13 bases between them. The V gene's germline CDR1 is SGHNT and CDR2 YENEEA. In nucleotides, the CDR3 is TGTGCCAGCAGCCCCCGACTTTGGCAGACCCAGTACTTC. As protein: CASSPRLWQTQYF.

Only one count was recorded for this clonotype. The chain joins TRBV7-2 to TRBJ2-4; D is unresolved. Germline loops: CDR1 SGHTA, CDR2 FQGNSA. Between the trimmed V and J ends, which lost 4 bases and 1 base, there was a span of 11 bases. There are 15 residues in the CDR3. For the CDR3, the DNA is TGTGCCAGCAGCTCCCGGTCGGGCGCCAAAAACATTCAGTACTTC. Encoded protein: CASSSRSGAKNIQYF.

V is TRBV12-3 or TRBV12-4 and J is TRBJ2-1; 7 nucleotides align to TRBD1. Trimming took 6 bases from V and 9 from J; bases not matched to a gene: 14. The CDR3 spans 15 residues. CDR3 amino acids: CASSLEGGSRSEQFF. Written as DNA, the CDR3 is TGTGCCAGCAGCCTCGAAGGGGGCTCGCGCAGTGAGCAGTTCTTC.

This clonotype has just one count. The chain uses TRBV2 and TRBJ2-2, with 7 bases matching TRBD1. The CDR3 covers 15 residues. Per germline, CDR1 SNHLY and CDR2 FYNNEI. V lost 6 bases, J lost 3 bases, and 7 bases stayed unmatched. The chain's CDR3 is CASRKGAYDTGELFF. CDR3 coding DNA: TGTGCCAGCAGAAAGGGGGCGTACGACACCGGGGAGCTGTTTTTT. The variable domain in full, completed from reference TRBV2 and TRBJ2-2, reads EPEVTQTPSHQVTQMGQEVILRCVPISNHLYFYWYRQILGQKVEFLVSFYNNEISEKSEIFDDQFSVERPDGSNFTLKIRSTKLEDSAMYFCASRKGAYDTGELFFGEGSRLTVL.

The chain joins TRBV7-8 to TRBJ2-1, with 7 positions matching TRBD2. CDR1 is SGHVS and CDR2 is FQNEAQ in the germline V gene. V lost 2 bases, J lost 0 bases, and 7 bases stayed unmatched. The CDR3 contains 17 residues. The CDR3 DNA follows: TGTGCCAGCAGCTTACTAGCGGAGGGGAGCTCCTACAATGAGCAGTTCTTC. As protein: CASSLLAEGSSYNEQFF.